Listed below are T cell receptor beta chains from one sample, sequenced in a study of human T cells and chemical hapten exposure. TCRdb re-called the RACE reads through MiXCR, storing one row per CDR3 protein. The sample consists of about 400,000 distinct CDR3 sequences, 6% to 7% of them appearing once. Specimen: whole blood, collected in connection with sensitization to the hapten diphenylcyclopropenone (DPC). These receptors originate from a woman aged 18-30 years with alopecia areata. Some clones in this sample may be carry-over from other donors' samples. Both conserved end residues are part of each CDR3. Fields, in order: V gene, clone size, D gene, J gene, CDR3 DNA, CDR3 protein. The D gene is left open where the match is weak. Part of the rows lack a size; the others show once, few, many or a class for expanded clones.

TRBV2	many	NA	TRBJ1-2	TGTGCCAGCAGTGCACCCCTGGGGGCAGAAGCTAACTATGGCTACACCTTC	CASSAPLGAEANYGYTF
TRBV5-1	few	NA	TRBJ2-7	TGCGCCAGCAGCCCGGAGGGGGGTGGAGGTTTCTACGAGCAGTACTTC	CASSPEGGGGFYEQYF
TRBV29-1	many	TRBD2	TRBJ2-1	TGCAGCGTGGCCGGGGGGAGCTCCTACAATGAGCAGTTCTTC	CSVAGGSSYNEQFF
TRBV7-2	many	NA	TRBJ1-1	TGTGCCAGCAGCCTTTGGTCGGGCACTGAAGCTTTCTTT	CASSLWSGTEAFF
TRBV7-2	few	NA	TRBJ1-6	TGTGCCAGCAGATTGGACGGAAATTCACCCCTCCACTTT	CASRLDGNSPLHF
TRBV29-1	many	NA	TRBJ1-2	TGCAGCGTTGTCGACCAGAACAACTATGGCTACACCTTC	CSVVDQNNYGYTF
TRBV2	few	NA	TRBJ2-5	TGTGCCAGCAGCTGGAACCTCCAGGGCTTGGGGGAGACCCAGTACTTC	CASSWNLQGLGETQYF
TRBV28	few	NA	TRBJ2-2	TGTGCCAGCAGTTCCCCGTCAGGTACCGGGGAGCTGTTTTTT	CASSSPSGTGELFF
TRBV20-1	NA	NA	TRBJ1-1	TGCAGTGCTAGAGTGGACCGATACTTGGGGGCGGCTGAAGCTTTCTTT	CSARVDRYLGAAEAFF
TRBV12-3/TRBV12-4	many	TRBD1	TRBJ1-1	TGTGCCAGCAGTGCGGACAGGTTGCACACTGAAGCTTTCTTT	CASSADRLHTEAFF
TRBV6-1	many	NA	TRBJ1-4	TGTGCCAGCAGTGGGACTCCCGATCTGAATGAAAAACTGTTTTTT	CASSGTPDLNEKLFF
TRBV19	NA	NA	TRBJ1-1	TGTGCCAGTAGTATTACAGGGTCGGACACTGAAGCTTTCTTT	CASSITGSDTEAFF
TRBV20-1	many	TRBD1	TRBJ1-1	TGCAGTGCTAGTCACAGGGGCACTGAAGCTTTCTTT	CSASHRGTEAFF
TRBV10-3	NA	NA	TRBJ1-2	TGTGCCACACTAAGCCCGTCGAGTGTCGGAGGCTACACCTTC	CATLSPSSVGGYTF
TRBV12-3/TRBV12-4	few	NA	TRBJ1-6	TGTGCCAGCAGTTTAGGGGCACACAGTTCACCCCTCCACTTT	CASSLGAHSSPLHF
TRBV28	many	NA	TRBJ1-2	TGTGCCAGCGGCCCCCGCGCCGCGGTGAACTATGGCTACACCTTC	CASGPRAAVNYGYTF
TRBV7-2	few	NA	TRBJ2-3	TGTGCCAGCAGCTTATTTTCCAGTAGAGCGGTGGCAGATACGCAGTATTTT	CASSLFSSRAVADTQYF
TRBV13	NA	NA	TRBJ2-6	TGTGCCAGCAGCTTACGGGGAGGAGGGGCCAACGTCCTGACTTTC	CASSLRGGGANVLTF
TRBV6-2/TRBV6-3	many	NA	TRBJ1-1	TGTGCCAGCAGGCAGGCGTTTGAGACTGAAGCTTTCTTT	CASRQAFETEAFF
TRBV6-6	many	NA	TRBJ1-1	TGTGCCAGCACTCTAGGGGGGGGTGTGGTGAACACTGAAGCTTTCTTT	CASTLGGGVVNTEAFF
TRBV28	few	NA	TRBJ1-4	TGTGCCAGCACCAATGGAGGGAGGCTATGGGCGACGTCTAATGAAAAACTGTTTTTT	CASTNGGRLWATSNEKLFF